These 5 T cell receptor beta chains originate from one sample sequenced in a study of blood T cell repertoires in COVID-19. Profiled with immunoSEQ multiplex PCR; TCRdb holds only in-frame clones, not every one. The profile shows tens of thousands of clones, roughly 88% of them singletons. The sequencing sample was made of peripheral blood. These receptors came from a man aged 50 to 60 with active or convalescent COVID-19.

This clone showed up just once. The chain's CDR3 is CASSATASGNTIYF. The CDR3 DNA reads TGTGCCAGCAGCGCGACAGCCTCTGGAAACACCATATATTTT. The chain employs TRBV9 and TRBJ1-3, with D tentatively TRBD1 (5 bases). Trimming removed 3 bases at V and 0 bases at J, with 7 bases between. The CDR3 extends over 14 amino acids. CDR1 SGDLS and CDR2 YYNGEE come from the germline V gene.

The rearrangement uses TRBV19 and TRBJ2-5; 9 bases are shared with TRBD2. The CDR3 consists of 14 residues. CDR1 is LNHDA and CDR2 is SQIVND in the germline V gene (reference sequence). The ends lost 4 bases at V and 5 bases at J; junction bases unmatched: 5. For the CDR3, the DNA is TGTGCCAGTAGTACTGGGACTAGCATTGAGACCCAGTACTTC. Its protein is CASSTGTSIETQYF.

This clone was seen only a few times. The CDR3 region has the DNA TGCAGCGTTCGGCGCGGGACAGATGTATACGAGCAGTACTTC. It yields the protein CSVRRGTDVYEQYF. The gene calls are TRBV29-1 and TRBJ2-7; a weak D match, TRBD1 (7 bases). CDR3 length: 14 amino acids. V dropped 5 bases and J dropped 4 bases, with 18 bases sitting between them. Germline-derived CDR1 and CDR2 are SQVTM and ANQGSEA.

This chain links TRBV4-1 with TRBJ1-3; possible D gene TRBD1, 6 bases. The CDR3 length is 15 residues. Germline assignment: CDR1 MGHRA and CDR2 YSYEKL. Trimming shortened V by 4 bases and J by 4 bases, and 14 bases separated the two germline ends. CDR3 residues: CASSLGTFPGNTIYF. The CDR3 DNA follows: TGCGCCAGCAGCCTGGGGACATTCCCCGGAAACACCATATATTTT.

This clone was seen a single time. The V call is TRBV28, the J call TRBJ2-7; 11 bases align to TRBD2. In germline, CDR1 is MDHEN, CDR2 SYDVKM. Trimming took 6 bases from V and 2 from J; bases not matched to a gene: 9. The CDR3 is 16 amino acids. The CDR3 region has the DNA TGTGCCAGCAGGGGACTAGCGGCTCCGAAGGCCTACGAGCAGTACTTC. Translated, it gives CASRGLAAPKAYEQYF.